The table lists the clone carrying this T cell receptor (beta chain) with a count of one. Its target is unknown. Cultured CD4+ T-cell DNA underwent Oncomine TCR Beta short-read sequencing. The authors extracted genomic DNA from cultured CD4+ T cells. One entry per CDR3 protein, called by TCRdb with MiXCR from the PCR reads. Counted here are roughly 12,000 distinct CDR3 sequences, 50% to 60% occurring once; the ten biggest clones make up about 15%. This CDR3 is 16 amino acids long. From germline, CDR1 is MNHEY and CDR2 SMNVEV (reference sequence). J was trimmed by 7 bases and V by 10 bases; bases with no gene match: 16. Regarding treatment: approximately nine-day PBMC culture with coronavirus spike peptide pools or control peptides (ViraFEST assay). ViraFEST stimulated the growth of antigen-specific T cells using peptide pools and subsequently profiled their TCRs by sequencing. This sample stems from a study of vaccination and CD4 T cells after COVID-19. Study information: Two-dose vaccination with either BNT162b2 or mRNA-1273 was given to participants.

The receptor comes from a human donor who had recovered from COVID-19. The specimen was CD4+ T cells from blood, cultured in vitro. This chain connects TRBV27 to TRBJ2-1; 10 bases agree with TRBD2. DNA of the CDR3: TGTGCCACCCGCTTTCTGTCCGGACTAGCGGTAAATGAGCAGTTCTTC. This gives the protein CATRFLSGLAVNEQFF.